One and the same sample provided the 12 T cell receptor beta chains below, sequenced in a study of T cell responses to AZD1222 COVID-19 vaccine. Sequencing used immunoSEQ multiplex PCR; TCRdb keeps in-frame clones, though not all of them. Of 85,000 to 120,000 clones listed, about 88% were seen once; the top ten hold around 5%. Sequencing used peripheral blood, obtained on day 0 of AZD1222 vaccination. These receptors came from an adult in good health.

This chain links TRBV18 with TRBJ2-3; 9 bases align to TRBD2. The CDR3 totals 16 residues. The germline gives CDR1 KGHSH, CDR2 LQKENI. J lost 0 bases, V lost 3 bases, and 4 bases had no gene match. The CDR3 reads CASSPTSGSSTDTQYF. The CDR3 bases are TGTGCCAGCTCACCGACTAGCGGCTCTAGCACAGATACGCAGTATTTT.

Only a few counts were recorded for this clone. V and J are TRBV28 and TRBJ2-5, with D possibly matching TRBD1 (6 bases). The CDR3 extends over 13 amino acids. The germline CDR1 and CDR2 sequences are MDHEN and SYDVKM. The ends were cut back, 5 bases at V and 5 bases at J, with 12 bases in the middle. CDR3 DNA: TGTGCCAGCAGTCTAGGACAGCTCGAGACCCAGTACTTC. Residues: CASSLGQLETQYF. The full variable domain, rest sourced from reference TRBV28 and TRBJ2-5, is DVKVTQSSRYLVKRTGEKVFLECVQDMDHENMFWYRQDPGLGLRLIYFSYDVKMKEKGDIPEGYSVSREKKERFSLILESASTNQTSMYLCASSLGQLETQYFGPGTRLLVL.

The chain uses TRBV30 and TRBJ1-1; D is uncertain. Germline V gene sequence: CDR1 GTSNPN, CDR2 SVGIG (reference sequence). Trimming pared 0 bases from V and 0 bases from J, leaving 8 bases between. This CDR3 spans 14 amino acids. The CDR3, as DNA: TGTGCCTGGAGTGTAGGACGGTTGAACACTGAAGCTTTCTTT. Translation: CAWSVGRLNTEAFF. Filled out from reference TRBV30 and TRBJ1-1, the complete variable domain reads SQTIHQWPATLVQPVGSPLSLECTVEGTSNPNLYWYRQAAGRGLQLLFYSVGIGQISSEVPQNLSASRPQDRQFILSSKKLLLSDSGFYLCAWSVGRLNTEAFFGQGTRLTVV.

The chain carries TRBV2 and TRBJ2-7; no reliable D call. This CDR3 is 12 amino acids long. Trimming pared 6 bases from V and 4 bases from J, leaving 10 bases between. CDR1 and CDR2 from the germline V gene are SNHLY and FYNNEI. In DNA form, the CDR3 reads TGTGCCAGCAGAAGCCTCCCTTACGAGCAGTACTTC. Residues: CASRSLPYEQYF.

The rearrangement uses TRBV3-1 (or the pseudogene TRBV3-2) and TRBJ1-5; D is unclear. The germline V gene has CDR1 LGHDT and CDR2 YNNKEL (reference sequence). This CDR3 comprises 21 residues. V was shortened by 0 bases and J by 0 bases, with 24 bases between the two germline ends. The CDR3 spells CASSQDLAMSGNKGSNQPQHF. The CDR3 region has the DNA TGTGCCAGCAGCCAAGATTTGGCGATGTCGGGGAATAAAGGTAGCAATCAGCCCCAGCATTTT.

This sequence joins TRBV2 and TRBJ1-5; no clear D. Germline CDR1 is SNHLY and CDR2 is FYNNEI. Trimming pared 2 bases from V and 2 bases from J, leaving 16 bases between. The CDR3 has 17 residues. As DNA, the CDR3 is TGTGCCAGCAGTGAATTAGGTCGGCCTATCGGCAATCAGCCCCAGCATTTT. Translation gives CASSELGRPIGNQPQHF. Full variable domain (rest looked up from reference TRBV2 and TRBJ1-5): EPEVTQTPSHQVTQMGQEVILRCVPISNHLYFYWYRQILGQKVEFLVSFYNNEISEKSEIFDDQFSVERPDGSNFTLKIRSTKLEDSAMYFCASSELGRPIGNQPQHFGDGTRLSIL.

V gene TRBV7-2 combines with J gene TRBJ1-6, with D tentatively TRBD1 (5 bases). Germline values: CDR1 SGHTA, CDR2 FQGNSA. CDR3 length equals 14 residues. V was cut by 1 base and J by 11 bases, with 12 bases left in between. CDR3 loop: CASSLGRGGTPLHF. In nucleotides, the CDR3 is TGTGCCAGCAGCTTAGGGCGGGGCGGGACACCCCTCCACTTT.

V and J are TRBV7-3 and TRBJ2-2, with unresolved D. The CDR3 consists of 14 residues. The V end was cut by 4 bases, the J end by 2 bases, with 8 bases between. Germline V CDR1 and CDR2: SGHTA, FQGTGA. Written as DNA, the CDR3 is TGTGCCAGCAGCTCTAACGGCAACACCGGGGAGCTGTTTTTT. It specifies CASSSNGNTGELFF.

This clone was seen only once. The CDR3 DNA reads as TGTGCCAGCAGTGCTGAGGAGGGGGCATATGGCTACACCTTC. This gives the protein CASSAEEGAYGYTF. V is TRBV6-4 and J is TRBJ1-2, with 7 bases that match TRBD1. The ends lost 4 bases at V and 5 bases at J; junction bases unmatched: 7. Germline lookup yields CDR1 MRHNA and CDR2 SNTAGT. This CDR3 has 14 residues.

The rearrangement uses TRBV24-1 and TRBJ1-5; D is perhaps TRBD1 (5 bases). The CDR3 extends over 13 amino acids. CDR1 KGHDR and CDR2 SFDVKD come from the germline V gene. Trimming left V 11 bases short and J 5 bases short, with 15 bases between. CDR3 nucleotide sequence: TGTGCCATCGAGGCAGGGCCCTATCAGCCCCAGCATTTT. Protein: CAIEAGPYQPQHF.

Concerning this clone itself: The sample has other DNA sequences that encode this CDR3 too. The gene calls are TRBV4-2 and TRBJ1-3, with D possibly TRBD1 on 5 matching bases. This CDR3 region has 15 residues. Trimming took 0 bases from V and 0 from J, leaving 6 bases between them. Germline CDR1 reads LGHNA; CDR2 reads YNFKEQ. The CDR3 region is CASSQDRVSGNTIYF. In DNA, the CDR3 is TGTGCCAGCAGCCAAGACAGGGTCTCTGGAAACACCATATATTTT.

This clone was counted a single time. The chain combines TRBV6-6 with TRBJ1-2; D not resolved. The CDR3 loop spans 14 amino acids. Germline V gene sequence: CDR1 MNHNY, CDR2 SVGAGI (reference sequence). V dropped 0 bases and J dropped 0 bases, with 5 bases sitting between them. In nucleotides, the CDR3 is TGTGCCAGCAGTTACTCGGAAGCTAACTATGGCTACACCTTC. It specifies CASSYSEANYGYTF.